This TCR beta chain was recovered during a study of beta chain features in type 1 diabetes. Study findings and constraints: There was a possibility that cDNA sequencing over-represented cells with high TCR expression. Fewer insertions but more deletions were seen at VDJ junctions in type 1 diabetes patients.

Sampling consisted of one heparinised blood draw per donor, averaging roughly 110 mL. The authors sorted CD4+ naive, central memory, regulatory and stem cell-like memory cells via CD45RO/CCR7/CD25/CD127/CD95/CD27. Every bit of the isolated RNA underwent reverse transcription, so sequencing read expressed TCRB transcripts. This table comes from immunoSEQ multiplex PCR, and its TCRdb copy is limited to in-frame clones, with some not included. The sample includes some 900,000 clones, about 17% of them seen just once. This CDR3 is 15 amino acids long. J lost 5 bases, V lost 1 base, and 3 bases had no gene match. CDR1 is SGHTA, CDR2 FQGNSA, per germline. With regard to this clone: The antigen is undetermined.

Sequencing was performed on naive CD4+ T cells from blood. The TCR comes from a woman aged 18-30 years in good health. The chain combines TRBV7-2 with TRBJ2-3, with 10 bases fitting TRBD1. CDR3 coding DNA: TGTGCCAGCAGCTTAGAGGGACAGGGGAGAGATACGCAGTATTTT. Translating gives CASSLEGQGRDTQYF.